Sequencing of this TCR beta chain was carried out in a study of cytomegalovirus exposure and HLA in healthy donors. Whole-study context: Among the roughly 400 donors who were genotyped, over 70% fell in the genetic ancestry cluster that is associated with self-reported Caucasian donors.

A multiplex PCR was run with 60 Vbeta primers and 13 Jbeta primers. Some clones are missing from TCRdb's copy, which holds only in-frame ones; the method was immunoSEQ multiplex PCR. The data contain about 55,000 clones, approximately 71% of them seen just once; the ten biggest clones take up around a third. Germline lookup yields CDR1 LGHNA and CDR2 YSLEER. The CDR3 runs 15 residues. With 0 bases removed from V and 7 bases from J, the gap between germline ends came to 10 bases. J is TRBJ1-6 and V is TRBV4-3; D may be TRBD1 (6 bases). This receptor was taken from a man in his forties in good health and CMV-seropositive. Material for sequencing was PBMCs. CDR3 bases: TGCGCCAGCAGCCAAGAAGGGACACGGAATTCACCCCTCCACTTT. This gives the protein CASSQEGTRNSPLHF.